The present T cell receptor beta chain was sequenced within a study of CD8+ T cells in alopecia areata. The study's findings and limits: Patients shared TCRs less clearly than mice did, possibly owing to HLA.

CDR1 and CDR2 (germline): GTSNPN, SVGIG (reference sequence). The CDR3 has 13 amino acids. The V end lost 3 bases, the J end lost 8 bases, and 16 bases lay between the germline ends. Extracted RNA was reverse transcribed, and the resulting cDNA served as sequencing template. TCRdb's copy holds only in-frame clones and misses some; the assay was immunoSEQ multiplex PCR. The table has a few hundred thousand clones, around two fifths seen once. Treatment described: oral pan-JAK inhibitor, 5-10 mg twice daily. This clone has only one observation. The antigen is unknown. V gene TRBV30 combines with J gene TRBJ1-2; D perhaps matches TRBD1 (6 bases). Source: CD4+ T cells sorted from blood, taken at roughly week 30, from a patient treated with tofacitinib. This clonotype was obtained from a human donor with alopecia areata. The chain's CDR3 is CAWRIQGLEGYTF. DNA of the CDR3: TGTGCCTGGAGGATACAGGGACTAGAAGGCTACACCTTC.